Presented here are 26 T cell receptor beta chains from one specimen sequenced in a study of CD8 T cells in Susac syndrome. An amount of RNA that ranged from about 0.45 to 1 ug was reverse transcribed with random hexamers. TCRdb re-derived calls from the immunoSEQ multiplex PCR reads in MiXCR, one entry per CDR3 protein. Of fewer than 200,000 distinct CDR3 sequences listed, under 95% were seen once; the top ten hold roughly 0.12%. The sample taken for sequencing was CD4+ T cells from PBMCs. These receptors were obtained from a human donor with Susac syndrome.

The chain carries TRBV7-2 and TRBJ2-2; D ambiguous. The germline V gene encodes CDR1 SGHTA and CDR2 FQGNSA. Trimming took 4 bases from V and 3 from J, leaving 6 bases between them. The CDR3 spans 13 residues. DNA of the CDR3: TGTGCCAGCAGCTCCTCTTACACCGGGGAGCTGTTTTTT. Protein: CASSSSYTGELFF.

The chain employs TRBV6-4 and TRBJ1-1; D ambiguous. Trimming pared 5 bases from V and 1 base from J, leaving 8 bases between. This CDR3 is 13 amino acids long. CDR1 MRHNA and CDR2 SNTAGT come from the germline V gene. For the CDR3, the DNA is TGTGCCAGCAGTTGGGCCCCGAACACTGAAGCTTTCTTT. Residues: CASSWAPNTEAFF.

The rearrangement joins TRBV29-1 to TRBJ1-4; unclear D gene. The CDR3 contains 13 residues. Germline CDR1 SQVTM, CDR2 ANQGSEA. The V and J ends lost 7 bases and 0 bases respectively, with 9 bases between them. The CDR3 region has the DNA TGCAGCGCCCGATTAACAACTAATGAAAAACTGTTTTTT. Translated: CSARLTTNEKLFF.

The chain is built from TRBV6-6 and TRBJ2-7; D remains ambiguous. Germline-derived CDR1 and CDR2 are MNHNY and SVGAGI (reference sequence). The CDR3 contains 15 residues. The V gene lost 4 bases and the J gene lost 2 bases, with 15 bases spanning the gap. The CDR3 spells CASSSPFDLTYEQYF. The DNA of the CDR3 is TGTGCCAGCAGTTCGCCTTTTGACTTAACCTACGAGCAGTACTTC.

This chain links TRBV20-1 with TRBJ1-6; no reliable D call. The CDR3 covers 14 residues. CDR1 is DFQATT and CDR2 is SNEGSKA in the germline V gene (reference sequence). Trimming took 2 bases from V and 7 from J, leaving 12 bases between them. DNA for the CDR3: TGCAGTGCTAGATTCAAGGGCGGGAATTCACCCCTCCACTTT. It yields the protein CSARFKGGNSPLHF.

The rearrangement joins TRBV9 to TRBJ2-2; D is possibly TRBD1 or TRBD2 (6 bases each). Per germline, CDR1 SGDLS and CDR2 YYNGEE. This CDR3 has 16 amino acids. V was shortened by 0 bases and J by 5 bases, with 14 bases between the two germline ends. DNA for the CDR3: TGTGCCAGCAGCGTAGTTATGGGGGGCGCGACCGGGGAGCTGTTTTTT. It codes for CASSVVMGGATGELFF.

The gene calls are TRBV29-1 and TRBJ1-1; D is unclear. The CDR3 covers 15 residues. Germline V gene data show CDR1 as SQVTM and CDR2 as ANQGSEA. The ends were cut back, 3 bases at V and 1 base at J, with 15 bases in the middle. The CDR3 DNA reads as TGCAGCGTTGAGAGAGGGTCCCAAAGGAACACTGAAGCTTTCTTT. Protein: CSVERGSQRNTEAFF.

The CDR3 DNA is TGTGCCAGCAGCGGGCAGTCCAGCAATCAGCCCCAGCATTTT. Translation gives CASSGQSSNQPQHF. This sequence joins TRBV5-6 and TRBJ1-5; D gene uncertain. Germline lookup yields CDR1 SGHDT and CDR2 YYEEEE. The CDR3 loop spans 14 amino acids. V was cut by 4 bases and J by 1 base, with 9 bases left in between.

CDR3: CASSPTYERTQVDTQYF. CDR3 coding DNA: TGTGCCAGCTCACCAACCTACGAAAGGACGCAGGTAGATACGCAGTATTTT. The V call is TRBV18, the J call TRBJ2-3; unclear D gene. Germline V gene data show CDR1 as KGHSH and CDR2 as LQKENI. The CDR3 extends over 17 amino acids. Trimming cost V 2 bases and J 5 bases, with 20 bases left between them.

The rearrangement uses TRBV6-5 and TRBJ1-6; no clear D. Germline V gene data show CDR1 as MNHEY and CDR2 as SVGAGI. The V gene lost 4 bases and the J gene lost 10 bases, with 8 bases spanning the gap. The CDR3 spans 12 residues. The CDR3 region is CASSFRGSPLHF. The CDR3 DNA reads TGTGCCAGCAGTTTCCGCGGCTCACCCCTCCACTTT.

The V call is TRBV5-1, the J call TRBJ1-2, with D possibly TRBD1 on 5 matching bases. CDR1 is SGHRS, CDR2 YFSETQ, per germline. The V end lost 0 bases, the J end lost 4 bases, and 13 bases lay between the germline ends. This CDR3 is built from 15 residues. The CDR3: CASSLGQKVRYGYTF. The CDR3 DNA reads TGCGCCAGCAGCTTGGGACAGAAGGTTCGCTATGGCTACACCTTC. Drawing the rest from reference TRBV5-1 and TRBJ1-2, the complete variable domain is KAGVTQTPRYLIKTRGQQVTLSCSPISGHRSVSWYQQTPGQGLQFLFEYFSETQRNKGNFPGRFSGRQFSNSRSEMNVSTLELGDSALYLCASSLGQKVRYGYTFGSGTRLTVV.

V usage is TRBV3-1 and J usage is TRBJ2-1; D uncertain. This CDR3 has 14 amino acids. V was shortened by 1 base and J by 5 bases, with 9 bases between the two germline ends. Germline V gives CDR1 LGHDT, CDR2 YNNKEL (reference sequence). CDR3 DNA sequence: TGTGCCAGCAGCCAAGGGGCCGCTAACAATGAGCAGTTCTTC. It translates to CASSQGAANNEQFF.

The V gene is TRBV7-8, the J gene TRBJ2-6, with 8 bases that match TRBD1. V gave up 5 bases and J gave up 4 bases; unmatched junction bases: 7. Germline-derived CDR1 and CDR2 are SGHVS and FQNEAQ. CDR3 size: 16 residues. As DNA, the CDR3 is TGTGCCAGCAGCCTTCAGGGGGCACGAGGGGCCAACGTCCTGACTTTC. It translates to CASSLQGARGANVLTF. Full variable domain (missing parts from reference TRBV7-8 and TRBJ2-6): GAGVSQSPRYKVAKRGQDVALRCDPISGHVSLFWYQQALGQGPEFLTYFQNEAQLDKSGLPSDRFFAERPEGSVSTLKIQRTQQEDSAVYLCASSLQGARGANVLTFGAGSRLTVL.

The genes are TRBV20-1 and TRBJ2-7; D perhaps matches TRBD2 (5 bases). The germline gives CDR1 DFQATT, CDR2 SNEGSKA (reference sequence). V lost 3 bases and J lost 0, with 15 bases in between. This CDR3 contains 15 residues. The CDR3 DNA is TGCAGTGCTAGGCCGCCGGGATGGGGCTCCTACGAGCAGTACTTC. Amino acid sequence: CSARPPGWGSYEQYF.

The V call is TRBV20-1, the J call TRBJ2-1; 8 bases are shared with TRBD1. The germline gives CDR1 DFQATT, CDR2 SNEGSKA (reference sequence). CDR3 length equals 15 residues. V dropped 1 base and J dropped 6; count of bases not matched to a gene: 8. The chain's CDR3 is CSARVDRGNINEQFF. DNA of the CDR3: TGCAGTGCTAGAGTCGACAGGGGAAATATCAATGAGCAGTTCTTC.

The chain joins TRBV5-4 to TRBJ2-5; TRBD2 matches 7 bases. J lost 3 bases, V lost 0 bases, and 5 bases had no gene match. CDR3 length equals 15 residues. Germline loops: CDR1 SGHNT, CDR2 YYREEE (reference sequence). CDR3 nucleotide sequence: TGTGCCAGCAGCTTGGCCAGCGGGGATAAAGAGACCCAGTACTTC. It codes for CASSLASGDKETQYF.

In DNA form, the CDR3 reads TGCGCCAGCAGCCAAGATCTCGGGCGGAACACTGAAGCTTTCTTT. Its protein product is CASSQDLGRNTEAFF. The chain carries TRBV4-3 and TRBJ1-1; D is undetermined. This CDR3 contains 15 residues. Trimming cost V 0 bases and J 1 base, with 9 bases left between them. Germline V gives CDR1 LGHNA, CDR2 YSLEER.

This rearrangement joins TRBV6-5 to TRBJ2-7, with a weak D call TRBD2 (6 bases). V lost 7 bases, J lost 0 bases, and 16 bases lay in between. The germline gives CDR1 MNHEY, CDR2 SVGAGI. This CDR3 has 15 amino acids. The CDR3 region has the DNA TGTGCCAGCACCTTCGGGGGACTGGGCTCCTACGAGCAGTACTTC. It encodes CASTFGGLGSYEQYF.

A few counts support this clonotype. This chain links TRBV14 with TRBJ1-5, with a tentative D call TRBD1 (5 bases). The CDR3 is made up of 12 amino acids. Trimming shortened V by 1 base and J by 11 bases, and 9 bases separated the two germline ends. CDR1 SGHDN and CDR2 FVKESK come from the germline V gene. As DNA, the CDR3 is TGTGCCAGCAGCCAAGGGGGCGGAACCCAGCATTTT. This translates into CASSQGGGTQHF.

V is TRBV15 and J is TRBJ1-2; no reliable D call. The CDR3 runs to 14 residues. Between the trimmed V and J ends, which lost 2 bases and 8 bases, there was a span of 15 bases. Germline CDR1 LNHNV, CDR2 YYDKDF (reference sequence). CDR3 sequence (DNA): TGTGCCACCAGCAGACCGTCAGGAAGTTTGGGCTACACCTTC. As protein: CATSRPSGSLGYTF.

The chain is built from TRBV10-3 and TRBJ2-3, with 8 bases identical to TRBD1. The V and J ends lost 6 bases and 1 base, in that order; junction bases with no gene match: 0. Germline CDR1 is ENHRY and CDR2 is SYGVKD. The length of the CDR3 is 13 residues. CDR3: CAIRTGGTDTQYF. The CDR3, as DNA: TGTGCCATCAGGACAGGGGGCACAGATACGCAGTATTTT.

V is TRBV3-1 and J is TRBJ1-5; no clear D gene. Trimming cost V 1 base and J 4 bases, with 5 bases left between them. The CDR3 contains 13 residues. Germline CDR1 reads LGHDT; CDR2 reads YNNKEL (reference sequence). The CDR3 loop reads CASSQGANQPQHF. The CDR3 DNA is TGTGCCAGCAGCCAAGGGGCGAATCAGCCCCAGCATTTT.

The chain employs TRBV19 and TRBJ1-1, with D unclear. The CDR3 extends over 13 amino acids. V lost 6 bases and J 3 bases, leaving 11 bases between the germline ends. The germline V gene has CDR1 LNHDA and CDR2 SQIVND (reference sequence). CDR3 sequence (DNA): TGTGCCAGTAGAGTGGGGATGGACACTGAAGCTTTCTTT. This translates into CASRVGMDTEAFF.

The V and J genes are TRBV13 and TRBJ1-1, with no clear D. The ends were cut back, 5 bases at V and 0 bases at J, with 13 bases in the middle. This CDR3 has 15 amino acids. Germline assignment: CDR1 PRHDT and CDR2 FYEKMQ (reference sequence). CDR3 sequence: CASSTRGGVNTEAFF. CDR3 sequence (DNA): TGTGCCAGCAGCACCCGCGGAGGAGTGAACACTGAAGCTTTCTTT.

The rearrangement uses TRBV5-4 and TRBJ2-1; weak D call: TRBD1 (7 bases). The CDR3 runs 16 residues. Germline CDR1 and CDR2: SGHNT and YYREEE (reference sequence). V was shortened by 1 base and J by 7 bases, with 18 bases between the two germline ends. The CDR3 reads CASSLSQGGRGNEQFF. As DNA, the CDR3 is TGTGCCAGCAGCTTGAGTCAGGGGGGCCGTGGTAATGAGCAGTTCTTC.

The chain recombines TRBV3-1 with TRBJ1-5; D remains unclear. The CDR3 has 13 amino acids. In germline, CDR1 is LGHDT, CDR2 YNNKEL (reference sequence). V shed 2 bases and J shed 6 bases, with 8 bases lying between them. DNA of the CDR3: TGTGCCAGCAGCCAACTTCCAGGTCAGCCCCAGCATTTT. It codes for CASSQLPGQPQHF.